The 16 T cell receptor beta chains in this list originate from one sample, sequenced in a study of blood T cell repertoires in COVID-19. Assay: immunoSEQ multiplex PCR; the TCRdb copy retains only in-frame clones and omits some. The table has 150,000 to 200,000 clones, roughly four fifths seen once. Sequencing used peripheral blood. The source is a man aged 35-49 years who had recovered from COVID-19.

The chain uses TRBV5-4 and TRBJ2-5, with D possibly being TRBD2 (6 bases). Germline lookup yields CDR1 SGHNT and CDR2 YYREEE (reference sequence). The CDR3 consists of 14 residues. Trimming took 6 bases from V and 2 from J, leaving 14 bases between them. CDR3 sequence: CASTPSGEQETQYF. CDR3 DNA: TGTGCCAGCACCCCCTCGGGGGAGCAAGAGACCCAGTACTTC.

This CDR3 is CASTQTGRNTEAFF. DNA for the CDR3: TGTGCCAGCACTCAGACAGGTCGAAACACTGAAGCTTTCTTT. The rearrangement links TRBV25-1 to TRBJ1-1; a weak D match, TRBD1 (6 bases). Germline V gene data show CDR1 as MGHDK and CDR2 as SYGVNS. This CDR3 is 14 amino acids long. V lost 7 bases to trimming and J lost 2 bases, with 14 bases between them.

The CDR3 loop is CASSTRDRGKETQYF. CDR3 DNA sequence: TGTGCCAGTAGTACAAGGGACAGGGGCAAAGAGACCCAGTACTTC. The rearrangement uses TRBV19 and TRBJ2-5, with 10 bases fitting TRBD1. Trimming took 4 bases from V and 3 from J; bases not matched to a gene: 5. The CDR3 is made up of 15 amino acids. Germline V CDR1 and CDR2: LNHDA, SQIVND (reference sequence).

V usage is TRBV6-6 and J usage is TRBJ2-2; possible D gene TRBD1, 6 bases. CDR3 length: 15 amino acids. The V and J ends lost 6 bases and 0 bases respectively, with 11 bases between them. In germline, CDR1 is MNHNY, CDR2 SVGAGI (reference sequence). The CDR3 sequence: CASSVGHANTGELFF. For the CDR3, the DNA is TGTGCCAGCAGCGTGGGACACGCGAACACCGGGGAGCTGTTTTTT.

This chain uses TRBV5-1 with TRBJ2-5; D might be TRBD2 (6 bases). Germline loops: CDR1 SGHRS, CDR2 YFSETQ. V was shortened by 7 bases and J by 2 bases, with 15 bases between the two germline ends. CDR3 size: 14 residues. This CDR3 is CASGPPGAQETQYF. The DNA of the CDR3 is TGCGCCAGCGGTCCTCCGGGAGCTCAAGAGACCCAGTACTTC. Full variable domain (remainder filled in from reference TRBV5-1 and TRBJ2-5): KAGVTQTPRYLIKTRGQQVTLSCSPISGHRSVSWYQQTPGQGLQFLFEYFSETQRNKGNFPGRFSGRQFSNSRSEMNVSTLELGDSALYLCASGPPGAQETQYFGPGTRLLVL.

CDR3 loop: CASSYSKRGHLFF. CDR3 DNA: TGTGCCAGCAGTTACTCTAAAAGGGGGCACCTGTTTTTT. J is TRBJ1-4 and V is TRBV6-5; 7 positions agree with TRBD1. The length of the CDR3 is 13 residues. Germline CDR1 is MNHEY and CDR2 is SVGAGI. The V segment lost 0 bases and the J segment 14 bases; nucleotides outside the gene matches: 6.

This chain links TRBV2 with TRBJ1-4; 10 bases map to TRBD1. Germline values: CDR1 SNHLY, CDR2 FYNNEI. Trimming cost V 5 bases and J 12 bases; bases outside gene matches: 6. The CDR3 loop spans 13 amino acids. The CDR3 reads CASSFGGTGELFF. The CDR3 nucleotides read TGTGCCAGCAGTTTTGGAGGGACAGGGGAACTGTTTTTT.

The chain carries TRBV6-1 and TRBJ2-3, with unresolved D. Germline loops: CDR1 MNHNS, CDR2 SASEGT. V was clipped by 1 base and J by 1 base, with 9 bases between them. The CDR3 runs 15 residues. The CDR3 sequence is CASSEGITGTDTQYF. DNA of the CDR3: TGTGCCAGCAGTGAAGGAATTACAGGCACAGATACGCAGTATTTT.

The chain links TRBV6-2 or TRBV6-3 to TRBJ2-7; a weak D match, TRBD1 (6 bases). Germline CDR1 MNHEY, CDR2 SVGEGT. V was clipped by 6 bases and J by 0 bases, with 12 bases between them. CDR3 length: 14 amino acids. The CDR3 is CASSFTGFSYEQYF. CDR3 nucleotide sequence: TGTGCCAGCAGCTTTACAGGGTTCTCCTACGAGCAGTACTTC.

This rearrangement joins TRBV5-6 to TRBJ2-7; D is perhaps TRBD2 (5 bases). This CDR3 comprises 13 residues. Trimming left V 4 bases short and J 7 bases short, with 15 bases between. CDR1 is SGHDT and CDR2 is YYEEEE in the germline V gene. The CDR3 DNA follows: TGTGCCAGCAGCGTCTTACCAAGAGGGGAGCAGTACTTC. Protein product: CASSVLPRGEQYF.

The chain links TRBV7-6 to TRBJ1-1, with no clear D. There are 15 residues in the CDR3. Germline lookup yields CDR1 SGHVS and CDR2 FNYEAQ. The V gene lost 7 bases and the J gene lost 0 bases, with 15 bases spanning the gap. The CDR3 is CASTPTYQVNTEAFF. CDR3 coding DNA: TGTGCCAGCACGCCCACCTATCAGGTGAACACTGAAGCTTTCTTT.

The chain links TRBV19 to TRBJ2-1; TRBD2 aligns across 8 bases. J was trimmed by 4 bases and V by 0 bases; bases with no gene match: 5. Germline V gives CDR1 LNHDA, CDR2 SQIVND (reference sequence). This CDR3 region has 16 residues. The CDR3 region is CASSIDPLAGYNEQFF. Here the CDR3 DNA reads TGTGCCAGTAGTATAGATCCCCTAGCGGGTTACAATGAGCAGTTCTTC.

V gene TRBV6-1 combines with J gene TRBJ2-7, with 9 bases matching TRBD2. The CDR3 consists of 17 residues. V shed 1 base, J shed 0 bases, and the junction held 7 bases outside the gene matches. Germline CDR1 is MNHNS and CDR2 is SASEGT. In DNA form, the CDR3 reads TGTGCCAGCAGTGAAGAGCTAGCGGGGTCGTTCTCCTACGAGCAGTACTTC. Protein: CASSEELAGSFSYEQYF.

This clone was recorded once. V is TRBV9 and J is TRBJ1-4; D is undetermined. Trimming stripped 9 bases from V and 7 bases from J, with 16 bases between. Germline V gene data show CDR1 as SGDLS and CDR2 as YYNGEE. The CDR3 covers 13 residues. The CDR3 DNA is TGTGCCATCCCCCTACTAAAGAGTGAAAAACTGTTTTTT. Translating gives CAIPLLKSEKLFF.

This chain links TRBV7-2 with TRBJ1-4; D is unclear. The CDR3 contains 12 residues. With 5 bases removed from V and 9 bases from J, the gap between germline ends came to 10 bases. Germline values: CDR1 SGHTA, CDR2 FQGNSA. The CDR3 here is CASSPPGQKLFF. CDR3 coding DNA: TGTGCCAGCAGCCCACCGGGTCAAAAACTGTTTTTT.

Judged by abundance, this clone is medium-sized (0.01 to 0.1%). CDR3 nucleotides: TGTGCCAGCAGTTTCCGGTTAATCTCCTACAATGAGCAGTTCTTC. This sequence encodes CASSFRLISYNEQFF. The chain is built from TRBV28 and TRBJ2-1; D gene unclear. CDR3 length: 15 amino acids. From germline, CDR1 is MDHEN and CDR2 SYDVKM. V lost 3 bases and J lost 0, with 9 bases in between.